The 17 T cell receptor beta chains below were found in one sample sequenced in a study of T cell changes during pregnancy in multiple sclerosis (dated by TCRdb to the late 2010s). The method was the immunoSEQ multiplex PCR assay. TCRdb re-hosts the immuneACCESS table, in-frame sequences only. Its copies lack some clones; in the studies checked, an unresolved V gene accounts for under half of them, and the cause for the rest is not known. The sample contains approximately 70,000 clones, around 90% of them found a single time. The ten largest clones take up roughly 1.3% of the sample. Sequences were derived from peripheral blood, sampled in the second trimester of pregnancy. The receptors come from a female donor in good health, enrolled as a control in a pregnancy study.

The rearrangement links TRBV7-9 to TRBJ2-7, with D perhaps matching TRBD1 (5 bases). V shed 3 bases and J shed 4 bases, with 13 bases lying between them. The CDR3 sequence is 14 residues long. Germline V lookup: CDR1 SEHNR, CDR2 FQNEAQ (reference sequence). The CDR3 DNA follows: TGTGCCAGCAGCTTTTTCGGCAGGGAATACGAGCAGTACTTC. It specifies CASSFFGREYEQYF.

This chain connects TRBV28 to TRBJ2-7, with 12 bases matching TRBD2. CDR3 size: 15 residues. V lost 6 bases to trimming and J lost 5 bases; unmatched junction nucleotides: 8. Germline V CDR1 and CDR2: MDHEN, SYDVKM. CDR3 sequence: CASSFRTSGNHEQYF. Here the CDR3 DNA reads TGTGCCAGCAGCTTCAGGACTAGCGGGAACCACGAGCAGTACTTC.

In regard to this clone: Relative to the germline gene, one junction end is altered; a read error may explain this. The chain links TRBV5-8 to TRBJ2-5; 8 nucleotides match TRBD1. CDR1 SGHTS and CDR2 YDEGEE come from the germline V gene. The CDR3 spans 13 residues. Written as DNA, the CDR3 is TGTGCCAGCAGCCTAGGACAGGGAGAGGCCCAGTACTTC. It is translated as CASSLGQGEAQYF.

V gene TRBV2 combines with J gene TRBJ1-2; D not resolved. This CDR3 spans 15 amino acids. Per the germline V gene, CDR1 is SNHLY and CDR2 is FYNNEI. The V and J ends lost 6 bases and 0 bases respectively, with 14 bases between them. This CDR3 reads CASSEQASANYGYTF. The DNA for the CDR3 is TGTGCCAGCAGCGAGCAGGCTTCGGCTAACTATGGCTACACCTTC.

This chain connects TRBV23-1 to TRBJ2-4; 7 bases fit TRBD2. TRBV23-1 is sorted into the ORF group, with uncertain function. This CDR3 contains 15 residues. V lost 3 bases, J lost 1 base, and 3 bases stayed unmatched. The CDR3 DNA reads TGCGCCAGCAGTCAGGGGGGGAAGGCCAAAAACATTCAGTACTTC. It translates to CASSQGGKAKNIQYF.

V is TRBV7-3 and J is TRBJ2-3; a weak D match, TRBD1 (5 bases). Germline V gene sequence: CDR1 SGHTA, CDR2 FQGTGA. This CDR3 is 13 amino acids long. V gave up 4 bases and J gave up 0 bases, with 5 bases separating them. CDR3: CASSSGSTDTQYF. The CDR3 region has the DNA TGTGCCAGCAGCTCAGGGAGCACAGATACGCAGTATTTT.

The chain employs TRBV5-1 and TRBJ2-1; 11 bases fit TRBD2. CDR1 is SGHRS, CDR2 YFSETQ, per germline. CDR3 length: 16 amino acids. Germline trimming cut 4 bases from V and 5 bases from J; bases unmatched to any gene: 8. CDR3 loop: CASSQLAGGSDNEQFF. CDR3 DNA sequence: TGCGCCAGCAGCCAATTAGCGGGAGGGTCGGACAATGAGCAGTTCTTC.

This clone was seen only once. This chain joins TRBV11-2 and TRBJ2-6; a weak D match, TRBD2 (5 bases). V was cut by 3 bases and J by 4 bases, with 10 bases left in between. The CDR3 runs to 15 residues. Germline assignment: CDR1 SGHAT and CDR2 FQNNGV. The CDR3 DNA sequence: TGTGCCAGCAGCTTTGGAGGAACAGGGGCCAACGTCCTGACTTTC. It encodes CASSFGGTGANVLTF.

The J gene is TRBJ1-5, the V gene TRBV13; D is unresolved. Trimming shortened V by 0 bases and J by 2 bases, and 11 bases separated the two germline ends. Germline V gene lookup returns CDR1 PRHDT and CDR2 FYEKMQ (reference sequence). The CDR3 length is 16 residues. This chain's CDR3 is CASSLGRSGGNQPQHF. The CDR3 nucleotides read TGTGCCAGCAGCTTAGGGAGGTCCGGAGGCAATCAGCCCCAGCATTTT.

The gene calls are TRBV6-4 and TRBJ1-5; 9 bases are a match to TRBD1. Losses at the gene ends were 4 bases for V and 2 bases for J; bases not matched to a gene: 6. The CDR3 is 16 amino acids. The V gene's germline CDR1 is MRHNA and CDR2 SNTAGT. The CDR3, as DNA: TGTGCCAGCAGTGTAACAGGGGGCGAGGGCAATCAGCCCCAGCATTTT. Its protein product is CASSVTGGEGNQPQHF.

This sequence joins TRBV4-3 and TRBJ2-1, with TRBD2 identical over 12 bases. With V trimmed by 7 bases and J by 6 bases, 10 bases remained unmatched. Per germline, CDR1 LGHNA and CDR2 YSLEER. CDR3 length: 16 amino acids. CDR3: CASTRMLAGGPNEQFF. CDR3 nucleotide sequence: TGCGCCAGCACTCGGATGCTAGCGGGAGGGCCCAATGAGCAGTTCTTC.

In its sample, this clone was seen once. The chain's CDR3 is CASSYPTGKSGNIQYF. The DNA for the CDR3 is TGTGCCAGCAGCTATCCTACAGGGAAGTCCGGAAACATTCAGTACTTC. V and J are TRBV7-2 and TRBJ2-4; TRBD1 is a possible D gene (6 bases). The CDR3 is 16 residues long. V was shortened by 4 bases and J by 6 bases, with 19 bases between the two germline ends. Germline V gives CDR1 SGHTA, CDR2 FQGNSA.

This chain connects TRBV4-1 to TRBJ2-3; 8 positions agree with TRBD2. The germline V gene encodes CDR1 MGHRA and CDR2 YSYEKL. Germline trimming cut 0 bases from V and 5 bases from J; bases unmatched to any gene: 7. CDR3 length: 16 amino acids. CDR3: CASSQDGSGREDTQYF. CDR3 bases: TGCGCCAGCAGCCAAGATGGGAGCGGGAGAGAAGATACGCAGTATTTT.

This chain connects TRBV5-1 to TRBJ2-7; 7 bases line up with TRBD1. The germline CDR1 and CDR2 sequences are SGHRS and YFSETQ. CDR3 length equals 15 residues. Trimming at V came to 4 bases and at J to 3 bases, leaving 10 bases not matched to a gene. In nucleotides, the CDR3 is TGCGCCAGCAGCGTGGAAGGGGGCGGACTCTACGAGCAGTACTTC. This gives the protein CASSVEGGGLYEQYF.

The rearrangement joins TRBV11-3 to TRBJ2-1, with D maybe TRBD1 (6 bases). CDR3 length: 16 residues. The V gene lost 5 bases and the J gene lost 5 bases, with 19 bases spanning the gap. CDR1 and CDR2 (germline): SGHNT, YENEEA. CDR3 DNA: TGTGCCAGCAGCCCTCCCCAAGTACCAGGGGACAATGAGCAGTTCTTC. Its translation is CASSPPQVPGDNEQFF. Drawing the rest from reference TRBV11-3 and TRBJ2-1, the complete variable domain is EAGVVQSPRYKIIEKKQPVAFWCNPISGHNTLYWYLQNLGQGPELLIRYENEEAVDDSQLPKDRFSAERLKGVDSTLKIQPAELGDSAVYLCASSPPQVPGDNEQFFGPGTRLTVL.

The chain employs TRBV7-2 and TRBJ1-2; 8 bases match TRBD1. The CDR3 covers 14 residues. From germline, CDR1 is SGHTA and CDR2 FQGNSA. V was pared by 2 bases and J by 4 bases, with 3 bases of the junction left unmatched. The CDR3 region has the DNA TGTGCCAGCAGCTTACAGGGGGCGTTCTATGGCTACACCTTC. This gives the protein CASSLQGAFYGYTF.

The chain links TRBV4-1 to TRBJ1-4; D gene uncertain. CDR3 length: 16 residues. V lost 0 bases to trimming and J lost 8 bases, with 16 bases between them. From germline, CDR1 is MGHRA and CDR2 YSYEKL. DNA of the CDR3: TGCGCCAGCAGCCAAGATTCGGGAGGGAGGTACGAAAAACTGTTTTTT. It codes for CASSQDSGGRYEKLFF.